A selection of T cell receptor beta chains follows, all from one sample in a study of early T cells in non-severe SARS-CoV-2 infection. Using its own MiXCR run on the 5' RACE reads, TCRdb lists one record per CDR3 protein. The sample yields about 89,000 distinct CDR3 sequences, around 17% seen once. The sequencing used whole blood, collected at baseline. The receptors come from an adult who was a healthcare worker with PCR-confirmed SARS-CoV-2 infection or an uninfected control (not recorded which). Both conserved end residues are part of each CDR3. The D gene is left open where the match is weak. Size is omitted from some rows. Given values are once, few, many or a class for expanded clones.

j_gene	v_gene	abundance	d_gene	CDR3nt	CDR3aa
TRBJ2-7	TRBV3-1	.	TRBD2	TGTGCCAGCAGCGGACTAGCGGGCCCCAGGAGCTCCTACGAGCAGTACTTC	CASSGLAGPRSSYEQYF
TRBJ2-4	TRBV7-9	.	TRBD2	TGTGCCAGCAGCTCGACTAGCGGCATTCAGTACTTC	CASSSTSGIQYF
TRBJ1-1	TRBV2	.	.	TGTGCCACCGGGACCTTTAACACTGAAGCTTTCTTT	CATGTFNTEAFF
TRBJ1-3	TRBV27	few	.	TGTGCCAGCAGTCCCACAGTGAGCTCTGGAAACACCATATATTTT	CASSPTVSSGNTIYF
TRBJ2-7	TRBV20-1	.	TRBD1	TGCAGTGCTCGACAGGGGGCGGCGCAATACGAGCAGTACTTC	CSARQGAAQYEQYF
TRBJ2-7	TRBV6-2/TRBV6-3	.	.	TGTGCCAGCAGCGTACAGGGCTACGAGCAGTACTTC	CASSVQGYEQYF
TRBJ2-7	TRBV10-3	few	TRBD2	TGTGCCGGCCCATTCGGGGGGGACGAGCAGTACTTC	CAGPFGGDEQYF
TRBJ2-2	TRBV12-3/TRBV12-4	.	.	TGTGCCAGCAGTTTCTCACATGCGAACACCGGGGAGCTGTTTTTT	CASSFSHANTGELFF
TRBJ2-3	TRBV10-1	.	.	TGCGCCAGCAGTGATGCCTTTCCCACAGATACGCAGTATTTT	CASSDAFPTDTQYF
TRBJ2-7	TRBV20-1	few	TRBD1	TGCAGTGCCACCGACAGGGACGCCTACGAGCAGTACTTC	CSATDRDAYEQYF
TRBJ2-7	TRBV12-3/TRBV12-4	few	.	TGTGCCAGCAGGGTTGACAGTTATTACGAGCAGTACTTC	CASRVDSYYEQYF
TRBJ1-4	TRBV18	few	.	TGTGCCAGCTCACCGGCTACCACTAGGGAAAAACTGTTTTTT	CASSPATTREKLFF